This T cell receptor beta chain was captured by sequencing in a study of CD8 T cells in Susac syndrome. Study conclusions and caveats: An acknowledgment was made by the study that its TCR sequencing and HLA analysis involved relatively few individuals.

Purification of the CD8+ and CD4+ T cells relied on negative isolation, and TEMRA cells underwent FACS enrichment. V lost 5 bases to trimming and J lost 0 bases; unmatched junction nucleotides: 10. The germline V gene has CDR1 SGHTA and CDR2 FQGTGA. The CDR3 covers 17 residues. Turning to this clonotype: Its target is unknown.

cDNA came from about 0.5 to 1 ug RNA primed by random hexamers. Amplification of TCR beta CDR3 used immunoSEQ multiplex PCR across 54 Vbeta and 13 Jbeta. A single record per CDR3 protein comes from TCRdb applying MiXCR to the immunoSEQ multiplex PCR reads. The data show more than 65,000 distinct CDR3 sequences, approximately 95% seen once. The sequenced material came from CD8+ T cells from PBMCs. The sequence was collected from a human donor in good health. The rearrangement joins TRBV7-3 to TRBJ2-4, with TRBD1 matching 7 bases. This CDR3 reads CASSGNHRGLAKNIQYF. In DNA form, the CDR3 reads TGTGCCAGCAGCGGCAACCACAGGGGCTTAGCCAAAAACATTCAGTACTTC.